These 17 T cell receptor beta chains originate from one sample sequenced in a study of shared clonotypes between healthy human individuals. Measured with immunoSEQ multiplex PCR; TCRdb has only the in-frame clones, and not every one. The table includes under 2,500,000 clones, approximately 94% detected once. The sequenced sample consisted of naive CD4+ T cells sorted from blood. As to subset: CD45RA+ positively selected. The receptors shown here come from a man between 18 and 35 years old in good health.

A remark on this clone: The same CDR3 can be traced to other DNA sequences in this sample. The chain couples TRBV9 to TRBJ2-1; 10 nucleotides align to TRBD2. CDR1 and CDR2 (germline): SGDLS, YYNGEE. V gave up 4 bases and J gave up 4 bases; unmatched junction bases: 2. The CDR3 totals 14 residues. The CDR3 nucleotides are TGTGCCAGCAGCCCGGGACTAGCGTACAATGAGCAGTTCTTC. As protein: CASSPGLAYNEQFF. The variable domain in full, completed from reference TRBV9 and TRBJ2-1, reads DSGVTQTPKHLITATGQRVTLRCSPRSGDLSVYWYQQSLDQGLQFLIQYYNGEERAKGNILERFSAQQFPDLHSELNLSSLELGDSALYFCASSPGLAYNEQFFGPGTRLTVL.

The rearrangement uses TRBV10-2 and TRBJ1-3; D ambiguous. Germline CDR1 reads WSHSY; CDR2 reads SAAADI. Trimming removed 4 bases from V and 2 bases from J, with 15 bases in between. The CDR3 extends over 16 amino acids. The CDR3 sequence: CASSGAREFAGNTIYF. The CDR3 bases are TGCGCCAGCAGTGGGGCAAGGGAGTTCGCTGGAAACACCATATATTTT.

For this clone: Distinct nucleotide sequences in the sample also encode this CDR3. The chain joins TRBV5-6 to TRBJ1-1; D gene unclear. The CDR3 sequence is 13 residues long. The germline V gene encodes CDR1 SGHDT and CDR2 YYEEEE. Trimming took off 3 bases at V and 5 bases at J, with 11 bases between the two ends. This chain's CDR3 is CASSSTGGTEAFF. Here the CDR3 DNA reads TGTGCCAGCAGCTCCACGGGCGGGACTGAAGCTTTCTTT.

The rearrangement links TRBV2 to TRBJ2-5, with TRBD2 matching over 9 bases. CDR1 SNHLY and CDR2 FYNNEI come from the germline V gene. J gave up 1 base and V 5 bases, and 17 bases lay outside the gene matches. CDR3 size: 19 residues. The chain's CDR3 is CASSPSHRLTSGTQETQYF. The DNA of the CDR3 is TGTGCCAGCAGTCCCTCCCACCGCTTGACTAGCGGAACCCAAGAGACCCAGTACTTC.

The chain combines TRBV7-2 with TRBJ1-1, with D maybe TRBD1 (6 bases). The CDR3 extends over 13 amino acids. Germline loops: CDR1 SGHTA, CDR2 FQGNSA. V was cut by 5 bases and J by 6 bases, with 13 bases left in between. CDR3 DNA sequence: TGTGCCAGCAGCCCCGGGGGGCCCGCTGAAGCTTTCTTT. This translates into CASSPGGPAEAFF.

This clone was recorded once. The identical CDR3 is also encoded by other nucleotide sequences in the sample. Written as DNA, the CDR3 is TGTGCCAGCAGCTTGGAAGGCCTAAACTATGGCTACACCTTC. As protein: CASSLEGLNYGYTF. The chain couples TRBV5-6 to TRBJ1-2; no clear D gene. Trimming took off 0 bases at V and 2 bases at J, with 8 bases between the two ends. Germline V gives CDR1 SGHDT, CDR2 YYEEEE. The CDR3 consists of 14 residues.

V and J are TRBV7-9 and TRBJ2-5; possibly TRBD1 for D (7 bases). Germline V CDR1 and CDR2: SEHNR, FQNEAQ (reference sequence). The CDR3 totals 17 residues. The germline V and J ends were trimmed by 0 bases and 6 bases, with 20 bases remaining between them. The CDR3 loop is CASSLAPRGDTAKTQYF. DNA of the CDR3: TGTGCCAGCAGCTTAGCTCCCAGGGGGGACACGGCTAAGACCCAGTACTTC.

A remark on this clone: Other DNA sequences in the same sample also yield this CDR3. The gene calls are TRBV5-4 and TRBJ2-5; the D gene is possibly TRBD1 (5 bases). This CDR3 spans 14 amino acids. The germline gives CDR1 SGHNT, CDR2 YYREEE (reference sequence). Trimming took 0 bases from V and 2 from J, leaving 8 bases between them. This CDR3 is CASSLVGAQETQYF. CDR3 bases: TGTGCCAGCAGCTTGGTAGGGGCTCAAGAGACCCAGTACTTC.

The J gene is TRBJ1-5, the V gene TRBV4-3; D is ambiguous. This CDR3 is built from 15 residues. V lost 3 bases to trimming and J lost 3 bases, with 12 bases between them. CDR1 is LGHNA, CDR2 YSLEER, per germline. CDR3 amino acids: CASSQEHGSNQPQHF. The DNA of the CDR3 is TGCGCCAGCAGCCAGGAGCACGGGTCCAATCAGCCCCAGCATTTT.

V usage is TRBV9 and J usage is TRBJ1-4, with 10 bases identical to TRBD1. The germline V gene has CDR1 SGDLS and CDR2 YYNGEE. CDR3 size: 14 residues. J was trimmed by 8 bases and V by 3 bases; bases with no gene match: 4. The CDR3, as DNA: TGTGCCAGCAGCGCGACAGGGGGCCAGGAAAAACTGTTTTTT. As protein: CASSATGGQEKLFF.

The chain has TRBV9 and TRBJ1-1; D is perhaps TRBD1 (5 bases). Germline-derived CDR1 and CDR2 are SGDLS and YYNGEE. The V end was cut by 0 bases, the J end by 11 bases, with 14 bases between. This CDR3 is 13 amino acids long. The CDR3 sequence is CASSVGQSTGAFF. The DNA of the CDR3 is TGTGCCAGCAGCGTAGGACAGTCCACCGGGGCTTTCTTT.

The chain employs TRBV4-1 and TRBJ1-5; D possibly corresponds to TRBD1 (6 bases). The germline V gene encodes CDR1 MGHRA and CDR2 YSYEKL. This CDR3 is 16 amino acids long. Trimming took 1 base from V and 0 from J, leaving 10 bases between them. CDR3 in amino acids: CASSQGQAISNQPQHF. The CDR3 coding sequence is TGCGCCAGCAGCCAAGGACAGGCGATTAGCAATCAGCCCCAGCATTTT.

The V call is TRBV21-1, the J call TRBJ2-7. TRBV21-1 is reported as a pseudogene. The CDR3 has 9 residues. CDR3 DNA sequence: TGTGCCAGGTTCCGTAGACGGAACTTC. Translating gives CARFRRRNF.

V and J are TRBV6-6 and TRBJ2-7; TRBD1 matches at 9 bases. Per germline, CDR1 MNHNY and CDR2 SVGAGI (reference sequence). The CDR3 spans 15 residues. V lost 7 bases and J lost 4; bases outside the gene matches: 11. For the CDR3, the DNA is TGTGCCAGCATCCTTACAGGGGGCTTTGGTTACGAGCAGTACTTC. Translated: CASILTGGFGYEQYF.

This clone has just one count. At the DNA level, this CDR3 is encoded by other sequences in the same sample as well. The CDR3 is CASSPGLAGAPDTQYF. In DNA form, the CDR3 reads TGTGCCAGCTCACCGGGACTAGCGGGAGCCCCAGATACGCAGTATTTT. The chain has TRBV18 and TRBJ2-3, with TRBD2 matching 14 bases. V gave up 3 bases and J gave up 4 bases; unmatched junction bases: 3. Per germline, CDR1 KGHSH and CDR2 LQKENI. The CDR3 extends over 16 amino acids.

This chain links TRBV5-8 with TRBJ2-3; no firm D call. CDR3 length: 12 residues. Germline loops: CDR1 SGHTS, CDR2 YDEGEE. Trimming left V 2 bases short and J 2 bases short, with 3 bases between. This chain's CDR3 is CASSLTTDTQYF. In nucleotides, the CDR3 is TGTGCCAGCAGCTTAACCACAGATACGCAGTATTTT.

V usage is TRBV6-5 and J usage is TRBJ1-2; unclear D gene. V lost 6 bases and J lost 8, with 19 bases in between. Germline V gene sequence: CDR1 MNHEY, CDR2 SVGAGI. The length of the CDR3 is 14 residues. The CDR3 loop is CASSPQPGGWGYTF. The CDR3 nucleotides read TGTGCCAGCAGCCCCCAGCCGGGCGGCTGGGGCTACACCTTC.